This T cell receptor beta chain emerged from a study of control samples from healthy donors and cancer patients (dated by TCRdb to the early 2020s). A remark on this clone: Its antigen target is currently unknown. One end of the junction does not line up with germline, which may come from a read error.

Library preparation was by the immunoSEQ multiplex PCR assay. The clones in this table, taken by TCRdb from immuneACCESS, are in-frame only. Not every clone is retained; where verified, under half of the shortfall comes from an unresolved V gene, and the cause of the rest is unknown. The sample table contains roughly 200,000 clones; only one count was recorded for about 89% of them. Less than 2% of the sample belongs to the ten largest clones. Counted from cysteine to phenylalanine, this CDR3 has 16 amino acids. Only CDR3 DNA is held: 48 bases, read in frame from base 1. CDR1 is given as LGHDT and CDR2 as YNNKEL, both from the germline V gene (reference sequence).

This TCR derives from a man in his thirties or forties in good health. The chain was built from TRBV3-1 (or the pseudogene TRBV3-2) and TRBJ2-4, and perhaps TRBD2 as D gene, on 6 matching bases. The sample comprised blood. The CDR3 here reads CASSQWRGLAKDIQYF. At the DNA level, the sequence is TGTGCCAGCAGCCAGTGGAGGGGCCTAGCCAAAGACATTCAGTACTTC.